The clone carrying this T cell receptor (beta chain) has more than one count but fewer than ten. Naive CD8 T cell sorting was performed on the CD8+CD4-CCR7+CD45RA+ phenotype. Trimming took off 1 base at V and 4 bases at J, with 16 bases between the two ends. The CDR3 has 16 amino acids. Germline V lookup: CDR1 SEHNR, CDR2 FQNEAQ (reference sequence). From the PCR reads, TCRdb called clonotypes with MiXCR, one entry per CDR3 protein. The sample holds some 70,000 distinct CDR3 sequences, about a sixth seen once. The sample belongs to a study of molecular identifiers for immune sequencing clone quantification.

The sequenced sample was naive CD8+ T cells from blood, with Jurkat cell RNA spiked in. Subset defined: FACS-sorted CD8+CD4-CCR7+CD45RA+ naive T cells. The clonotype comes from a human donor in good health. Some libraries in this study had Jurkat cell RNA spiked in. The chain combines TRBV7-9 with TRBJ1-2; TRBD1 is a possible D gene (6 bases). This CDR3 reads CASSLEALGGAYGYTF. In DNA form, the CDR3 reads TGTGCCAGCAGCTTAGAGGCGTTGGGGGGGGCCTATGGCTACACCTTC. Supplemented by reference TRBV7-9 and TRBJ1-2, the full variable domain reads DTGVSQNPRHKITKRGQNVTFRCDPISEHNRLYWYRQTLGQGPEFLTYFQNEAQLEKSRLLSDRFSAERPKGSFSTLEIQRTEQGDSAMYLCASSLEALGGAYGYTFGSGTRLTVV.